This T cell receptor (beta chain) was captured in a study of blood T cell repertoires in COVID-19. Study-level information: Acute-phase and convalescent COVID-19 samples originated in the United States, Italy and Spain. In each case, the material was cDNA or gDNA derived from T cells, B-cell-depleted T cells, or PBMCs.

Original processing methods: Counts of nucleated cells, estimated from reference gene primer amplification, were obtained. Sequencing used immunoSEQ multiplex PCR; TCRdb keeps in-frame clones, though not all of them. V, J and clone size were drawn from that table, and D and trimming were deduced from the DNA. The sample has 25,000 to 30,000 clones; approximately 83% are singletons. This clone was observed a handful of times. V gave up 6 bases and J gave up 1 base; unmatched junction bases: 1. This CDR3 spans 13 amino acids. Germline V CDR1 and CDR2: WSHSY, SAAADI. The TCR sequence derives from a human donor in a cohort sampled during active COVID-19. The rearrangement uses TRBV10-2 and TRBJ1-1, with 8 bases that match TRBD1. The sample comprised peripheral blood. The CDR3 sequence is CASRGTGNTEAFF. The CDR3 DNA reads as TGCGCCAGCAGGGGGACAGGGAACACTGAAGCTTTCTTT.